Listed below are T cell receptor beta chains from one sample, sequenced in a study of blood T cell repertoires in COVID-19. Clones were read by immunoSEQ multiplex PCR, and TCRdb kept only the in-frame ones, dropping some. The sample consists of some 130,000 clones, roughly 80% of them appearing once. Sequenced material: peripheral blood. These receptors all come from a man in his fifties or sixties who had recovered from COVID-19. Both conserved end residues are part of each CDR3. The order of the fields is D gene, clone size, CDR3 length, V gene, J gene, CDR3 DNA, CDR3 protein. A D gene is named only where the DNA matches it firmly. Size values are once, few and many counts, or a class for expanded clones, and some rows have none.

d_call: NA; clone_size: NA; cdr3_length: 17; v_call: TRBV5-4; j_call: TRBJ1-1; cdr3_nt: TGTGCCAGCAGCCCGCAGATAGGATCCGTTTCGGGCACTGAAGCTTTCTTT; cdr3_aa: CASSPQIGSVSGTEAFF
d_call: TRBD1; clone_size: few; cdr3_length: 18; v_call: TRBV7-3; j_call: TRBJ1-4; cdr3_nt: TGTGCCAGCAGCTACCTCGCGGGACAGTTGGCAACTAATGAAAAACTGTTTTTT; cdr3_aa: CASSYLAGQLATNEKLFF
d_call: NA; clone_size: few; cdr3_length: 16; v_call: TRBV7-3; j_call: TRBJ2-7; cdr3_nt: TGTGCCAGCAGCTTTAATGCCCTCCCCACAGGTTACGAGCAGTACTTC; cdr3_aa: CASSFNALPTGYEQYF
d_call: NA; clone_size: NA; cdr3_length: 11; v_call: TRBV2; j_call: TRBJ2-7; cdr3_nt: TGTGCCAGTCTAGAAACCTACGAGCAGTACTTC; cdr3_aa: CASLETYEQYF
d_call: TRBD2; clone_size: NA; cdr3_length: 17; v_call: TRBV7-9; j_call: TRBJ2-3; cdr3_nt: TGTGCCAGCAGCTTAGAGCCCCGGGCGGGGGGGCGAGATACGCAGTATTTT; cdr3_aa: CASSLEPRAGGRDTQYF
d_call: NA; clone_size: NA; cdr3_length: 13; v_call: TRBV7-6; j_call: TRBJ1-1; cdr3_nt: TGTGCCAGCAGCTTAAATGCGGACACTGAAGCTTTCTTT; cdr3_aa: CASSLNADTEAFF
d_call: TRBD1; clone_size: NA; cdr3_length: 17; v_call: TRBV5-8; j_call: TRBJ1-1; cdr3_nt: TGTGCCAGCAGCTTGGAACTTGGGACAGGGTCTTATACTGAAGCTTTCTTT; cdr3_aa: CASSLELGTGSYTEAFF
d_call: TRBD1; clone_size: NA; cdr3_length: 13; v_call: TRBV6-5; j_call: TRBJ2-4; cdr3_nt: TGTGCCACCGTTGGACAGGGTGGAAACATTCAGTACTTC; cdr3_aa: CATVGQGGNIQYF
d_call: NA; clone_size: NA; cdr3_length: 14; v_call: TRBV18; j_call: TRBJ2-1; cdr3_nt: TGTGCCAGCTCACCAAGGACTAACTACAATGAGCAGTTCTTC; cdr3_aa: CASSPRTNYNEQFF
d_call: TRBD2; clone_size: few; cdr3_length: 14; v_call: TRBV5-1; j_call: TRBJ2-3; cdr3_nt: TGCGCCAGCAGGCCGGGGGGGCAGACAGATACGCAGTATTTT; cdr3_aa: CASRPGGQTDTQYF
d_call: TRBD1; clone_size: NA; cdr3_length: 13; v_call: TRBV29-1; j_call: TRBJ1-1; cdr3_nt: TGCAGCGGTTCAGGGGGCCAGTTCACTGAAGCTTTCTTT; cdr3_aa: CSGSGGQFTEAFF
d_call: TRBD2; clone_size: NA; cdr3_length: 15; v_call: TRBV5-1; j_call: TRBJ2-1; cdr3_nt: TGCGCCACCTCACTGACTAGCGGCCCTTACAATGAGCAGTTCTTC; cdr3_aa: CATSLTSGPYNEQFF
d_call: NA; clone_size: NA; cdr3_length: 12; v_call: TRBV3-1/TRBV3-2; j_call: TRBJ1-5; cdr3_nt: TGTGCCAGCAGCCAAGGAGGGCAGCCCCAGCATTTT; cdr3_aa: CASSQGGQPQHF
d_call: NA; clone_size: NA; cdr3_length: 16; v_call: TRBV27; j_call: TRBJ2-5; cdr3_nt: TGTGCCAGCAGTTTAAGTCTTGTGAGGGGGCAAGAGACCCAGTACTTC; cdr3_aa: CASSLSLVRGQETQYF
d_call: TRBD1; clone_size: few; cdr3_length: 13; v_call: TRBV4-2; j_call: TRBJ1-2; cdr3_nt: TGTGCCAGCAGTACGGGACAGAACTATGGCTACACCTTC; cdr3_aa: CASSTGQNYGYTF
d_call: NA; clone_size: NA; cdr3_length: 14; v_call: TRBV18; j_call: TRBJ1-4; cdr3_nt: TGTGCCAGCTCACCCCCGCAGGGGAGTGAAAAACTGTTTTTT; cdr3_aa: CASSPPQGSEKLFF
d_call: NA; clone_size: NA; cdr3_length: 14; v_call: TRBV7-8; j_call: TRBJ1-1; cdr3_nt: TGTGCCAGCAGCTTAGCTCGGGGGAGGACTGAAGCTTTCTTT; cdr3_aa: CASSLARGRTEAFF
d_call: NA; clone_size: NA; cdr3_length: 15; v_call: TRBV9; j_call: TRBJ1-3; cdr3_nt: TGTGCCAGCAGCGTGGGAGAGAATAGTGGAAACACCATATATTTT; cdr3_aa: CASSVGENSGNTIYF
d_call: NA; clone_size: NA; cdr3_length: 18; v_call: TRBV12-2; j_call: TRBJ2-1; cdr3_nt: TGTGCAAGTCGCTCACATCCGGGAGGGCCCCCTTCAAACAATGAGCAGTTCTTC; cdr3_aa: CASRSHPGGPPSNNEQFF
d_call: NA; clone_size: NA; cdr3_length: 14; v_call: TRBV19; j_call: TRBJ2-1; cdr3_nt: TGTGCCAGTAGTATAGGCGGGCCGGGGAATGAGCAGTTCTTC; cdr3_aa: CASSIGGPGNEQFF
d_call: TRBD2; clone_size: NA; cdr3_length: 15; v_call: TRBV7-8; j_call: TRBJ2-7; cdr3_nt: TGTGCCAGCAGCTTAGAGGGAGGGACTAGTTACGAGCAGTACTTC; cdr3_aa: CASSLEGGTSYEQYF
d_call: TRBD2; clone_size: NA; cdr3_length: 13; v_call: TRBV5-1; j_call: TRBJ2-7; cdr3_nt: TGCGCCAGCAGCTTACTAGCGGAATACGAGCAGTACTTC; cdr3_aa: CASSLLAEYEQYF
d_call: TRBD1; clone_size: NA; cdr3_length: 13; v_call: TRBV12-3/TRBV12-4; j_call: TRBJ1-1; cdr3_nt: TGTGCCAGCAATCCAGGACAGGGAATTTCGGCTTTCTTT; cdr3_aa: CASNPGQGISAFF
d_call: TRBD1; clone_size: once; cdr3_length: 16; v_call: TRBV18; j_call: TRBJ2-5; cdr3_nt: TGTGCCAGCTCACCACCGTCAGACAGGGGGCGCGAGACCCAGTACTTC; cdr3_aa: CASSPPSDRGRETQYF
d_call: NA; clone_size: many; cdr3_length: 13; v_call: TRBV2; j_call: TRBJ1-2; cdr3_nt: TGTGCCAGCAGTGAAGGGACAGCCTATGGCTACACCTTC; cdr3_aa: CASSEGTAYGYTF
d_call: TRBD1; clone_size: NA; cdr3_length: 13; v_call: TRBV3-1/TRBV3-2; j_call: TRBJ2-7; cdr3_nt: TGTGCCACCCGGGACAGACTTACCTACGAGCAGTACTTC; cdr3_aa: CATRDRLTYEQYF
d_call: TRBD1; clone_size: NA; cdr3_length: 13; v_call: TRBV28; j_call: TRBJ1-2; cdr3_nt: TGTGCCAGCAGCCCCGGACAGGTGAATGGCTACACCTTC; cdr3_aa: CASSPGQVNGYTF
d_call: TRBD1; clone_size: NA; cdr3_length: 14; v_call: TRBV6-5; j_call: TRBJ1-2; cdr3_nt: TGTGCCAGCAGTTCAGGTAGAGGGGGCTTTGGCTACACCTTC; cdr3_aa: CASSSGRGGFGYTF
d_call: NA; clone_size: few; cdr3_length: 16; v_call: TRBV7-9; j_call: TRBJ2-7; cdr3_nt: TGTGCCAGCAGCTCTACGACAGTGCCAAGTCCCTACGAGCAGTACTTC; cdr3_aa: CASSSTTVPSPYEQYF
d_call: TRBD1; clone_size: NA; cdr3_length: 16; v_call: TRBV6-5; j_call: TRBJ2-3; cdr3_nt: TGTGCCAGCAGTTACTCAAGACAGGGGGCCACAGATACGCAGTATTTT; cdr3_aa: CASSYSRQGATDTQYF
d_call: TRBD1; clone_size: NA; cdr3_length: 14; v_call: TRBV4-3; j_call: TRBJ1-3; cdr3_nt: TGCGCCAGCAGCCCGACAGGGAGTGGAAACACCATATATTTT; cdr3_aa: CASSPTGSGNTIYF
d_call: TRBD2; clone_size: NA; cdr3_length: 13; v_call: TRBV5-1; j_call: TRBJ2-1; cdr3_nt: TGCGCCAGCAACCTAGCGGGAAACAATGAGCAGTTCTTC; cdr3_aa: CASNLAGNNEQFF
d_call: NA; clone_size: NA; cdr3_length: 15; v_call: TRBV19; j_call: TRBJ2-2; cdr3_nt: TGTGCCAGTAGCCTTAATTCGGGATACACCGGGGAGCTGTTTTTT; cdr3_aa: CASSLNSGYTGELFF
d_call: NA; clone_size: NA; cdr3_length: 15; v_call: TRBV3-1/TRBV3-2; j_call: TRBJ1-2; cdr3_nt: TGTGCCAGCAGCCAGGACTTGGTGACGGCCTATGGCTACACCTTC; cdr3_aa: CASSQDLVTAYGYTF
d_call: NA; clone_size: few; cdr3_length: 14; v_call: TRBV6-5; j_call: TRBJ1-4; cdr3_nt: TGTGCCAGCAGAACAGACGCAACTAATGAAAAACTGTTTTTT; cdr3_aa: CASRTDATNEKLFF
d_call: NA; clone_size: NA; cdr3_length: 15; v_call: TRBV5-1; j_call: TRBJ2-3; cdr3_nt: TGCGCCAGCAGTTTGGACAGCTCGGAAACAGATACGCAGTATTTT; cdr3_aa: CASSLDSSETDTQYF
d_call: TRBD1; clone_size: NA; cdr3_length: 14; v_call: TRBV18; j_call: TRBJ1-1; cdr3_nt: TGTGCCAGCTCACGGAAGGACAGGGACACTGAAGCTTTCTTT; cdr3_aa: CASSRKDRDTEAFF
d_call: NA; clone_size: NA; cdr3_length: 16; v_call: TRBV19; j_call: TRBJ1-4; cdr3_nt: TGTGCCAGTAGTAGGGGCGGAGTTGCAACTAATGAAAAACTGTTTTTT; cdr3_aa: CASSRGGVATNEKLFF
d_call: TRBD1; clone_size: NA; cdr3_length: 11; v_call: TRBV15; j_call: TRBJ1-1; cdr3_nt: TGCATCCGGACAGGGGACACTGAAGCTTTCTTT; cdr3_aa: CIRTGDTEAFF
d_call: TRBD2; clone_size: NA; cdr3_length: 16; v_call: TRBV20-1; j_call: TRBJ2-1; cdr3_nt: TGCAGTGCCAGTAGGAGGGGTCTAGCGGCTTACAATGAGCAGTTCTTC; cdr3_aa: CSASRRGLAAYNEQFF
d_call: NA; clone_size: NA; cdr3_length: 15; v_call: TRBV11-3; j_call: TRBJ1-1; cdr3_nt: TGTGCCAGCAGCTTATTGGGCTCATTGGTCACTGAAGCTTTCTTT; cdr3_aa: CASSLLGSLVTEAFF
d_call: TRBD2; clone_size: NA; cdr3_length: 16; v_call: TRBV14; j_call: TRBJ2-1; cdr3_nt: TGTGCCAGCAGCCAAGAGAGGCGGGAGGGGGGCAATGAGCAGTTCTTC; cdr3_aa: CASSQERREGGNEQFF
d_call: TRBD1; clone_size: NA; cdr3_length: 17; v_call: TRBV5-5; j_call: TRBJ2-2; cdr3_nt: TGTGCCAGCAGCTTGGATTGGACAGGGGCGAACACCGGGGAGCTGTTTTTT; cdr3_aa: CASSLDWTGANTGELFF
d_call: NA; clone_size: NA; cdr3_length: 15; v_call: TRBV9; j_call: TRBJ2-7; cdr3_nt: TGTGCCAGCAGCGTAGATGGCACCGTCGGCGGGGAGCAGTACTTC; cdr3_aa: CASSVDGTVGGEQYF
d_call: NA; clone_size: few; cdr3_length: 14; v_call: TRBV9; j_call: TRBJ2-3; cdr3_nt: TGTGCCAGCAGCCCGCAGTTAATCGCAGATACGCAGTATTTT; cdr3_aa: CASSPQLIADTQYF
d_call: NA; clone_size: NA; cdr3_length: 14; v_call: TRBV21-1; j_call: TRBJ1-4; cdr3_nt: TGTGCCAGCAGCAAACAGGGGACTAATGAAAAACTGTTTTTT; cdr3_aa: CASSKQGTNEKLFF
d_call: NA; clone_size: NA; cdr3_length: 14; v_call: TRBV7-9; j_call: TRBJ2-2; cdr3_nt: TGTGCCAGCAGCTTCGGAGGGGATGCCGGGGAGCTGTTTTTT; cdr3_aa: CASSFGGDAGELFF
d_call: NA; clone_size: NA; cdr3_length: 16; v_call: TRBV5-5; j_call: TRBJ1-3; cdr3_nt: TGTGCCAGCAGCCCCGGGTATGAGGTCTCTGGAAACACCATATATTTT; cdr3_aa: CASSPGYEVSGNTIYF
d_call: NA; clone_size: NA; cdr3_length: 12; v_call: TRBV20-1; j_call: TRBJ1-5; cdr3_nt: TGCAGTGCTAGTCGACTCGATCAGCCCCAGCATTTT; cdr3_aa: CSASRLDQPQHF
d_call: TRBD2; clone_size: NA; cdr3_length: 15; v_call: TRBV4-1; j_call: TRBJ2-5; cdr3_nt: TGCGCCAGCAGCCAAGCTGGGACTAGCGGAGAGACCCAGTACTTC; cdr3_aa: CASSQAGTSGETQYF
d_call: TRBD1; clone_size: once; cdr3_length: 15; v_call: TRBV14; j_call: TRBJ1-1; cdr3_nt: TGTGCCAGCAGCCCAGCGACAGGGACGGACACTGAAGCTTTCTTT; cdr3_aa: CASSPATGTDTEAFF
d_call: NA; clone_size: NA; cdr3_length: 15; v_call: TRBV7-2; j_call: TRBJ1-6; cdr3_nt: TGTGCCAGCAGCTTAGCGGTGTCAGGGTGGTCACCCCTCCACTTT; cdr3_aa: CASSLAVSGWSPLHF
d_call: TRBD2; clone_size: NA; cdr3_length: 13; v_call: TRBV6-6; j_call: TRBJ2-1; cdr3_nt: TGTGCCAGCAGTTCGGGGGGGTTGAATGAGCAGTTCTTC; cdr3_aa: CASSSGGLNEQFF
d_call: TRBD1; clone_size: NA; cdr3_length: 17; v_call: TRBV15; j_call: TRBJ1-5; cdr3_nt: TGTGCCACCAGCAGAGATGAGACAGGGAGTAGCAATCAGCCCCAGCATTTT; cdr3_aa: CATSRDETGSSNQPQHF
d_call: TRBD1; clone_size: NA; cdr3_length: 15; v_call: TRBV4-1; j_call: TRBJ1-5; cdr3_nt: TGCGCCAGCAGCCTACAGGGGACGGGCAATCAGCCCCAGCATTTT; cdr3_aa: CASSLQGTGNQPQHF
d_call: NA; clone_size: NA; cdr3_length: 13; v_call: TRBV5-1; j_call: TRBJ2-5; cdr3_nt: TGCGCCAGCAGCTTTCCAGGGCAAGAGACCCAGTACTTC; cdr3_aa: CASSFPGQETQYF
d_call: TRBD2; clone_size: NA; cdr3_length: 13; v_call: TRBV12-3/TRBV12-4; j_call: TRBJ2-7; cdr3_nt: TGTGCCAGCAGTGGCGCGGGGGGCCGCGAGCAGTACTTC; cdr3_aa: CASSGAGGREQYF
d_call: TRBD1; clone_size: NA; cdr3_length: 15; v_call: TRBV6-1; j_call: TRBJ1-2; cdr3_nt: TGTGCCAGCAGTGAGGGGACAGGGAGGGGTTATGGCTACACCTTC; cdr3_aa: CASSEGTGRGYGYTF
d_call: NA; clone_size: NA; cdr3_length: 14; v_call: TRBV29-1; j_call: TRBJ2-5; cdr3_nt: TGCAGCGTCGGACCGGGACACCTCCAAGAGACCCAGTACTTC; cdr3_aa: CSVGPGHLQETQYF